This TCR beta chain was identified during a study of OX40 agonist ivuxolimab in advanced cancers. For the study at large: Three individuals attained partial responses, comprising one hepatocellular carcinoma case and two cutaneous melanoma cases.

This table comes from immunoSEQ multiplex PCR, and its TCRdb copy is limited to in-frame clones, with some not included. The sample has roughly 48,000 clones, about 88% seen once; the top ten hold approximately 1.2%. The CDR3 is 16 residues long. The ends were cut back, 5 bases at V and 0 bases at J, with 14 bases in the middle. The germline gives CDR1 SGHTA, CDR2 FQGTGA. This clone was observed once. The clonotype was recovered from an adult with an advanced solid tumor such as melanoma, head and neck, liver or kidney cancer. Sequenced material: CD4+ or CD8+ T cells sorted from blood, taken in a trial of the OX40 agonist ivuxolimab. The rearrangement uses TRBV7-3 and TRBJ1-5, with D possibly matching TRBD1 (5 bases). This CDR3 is CASSPGADYSNQPQHF. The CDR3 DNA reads TGTGCCAGCAGCCCCGGGGCCGATTATAGCAATCAGCCCCAGCATTTT.